A selection of T cell receptor beta chains follows, all from one sample in a study of technical replicates of blood from a handful of donors. Profiling relied on immunoSEQ multiplex PCR, and the TCRdb table lists in-frame clones only, not all of them. The repertoire includes roughly 74,000 clones, roughly 90% of them detected once, and approximately 0.42% sits in the top ten. The sample taken for sequencing was T cells isolated from PBMCs. These receptors were obtained from a human donor in good health. Each CDR3 is given with its conserved first and last residue. A D gene is named only where the DNA matches it firmly. A clone size is listed for some rows: how often the clone was seen (once, few, many), or a class if it is expanded.

NA	TRBV14	TRBJ1-3	NA	TGTGCCAGCAGCCAAGATCTTCTTGCTAGCTCTGGAAACACCATATATTTT	CASSQDLLASSGNTIYF
NA	TRBV7-2	TRBJ2-7	NA	TGTGCCAGCAGCTTAGACGCAGGCCGCTACGAGCAGTACTTC	CASSLDAGRYEQYF
NA	TRBV6-5	TRBJ2-2	NA	TGTGCCAGCAGTTACTCGAATCAGGGGAACACCGGGGAGCTGTTTTTT	CASSYSNQGNTGELFF
NA	TRBV13	TRBJ2-7	TRBD1	TGTGCCAGCAGCTCCGGGACAGGACCGTGGGAGCAGTACTTC	CASSSGTGPWEQYF
NA	TRBV5-6	TRBJ2-1	TRBD2	TGTGCCAGCAGCGTGTCTAGCGGGAGGTACAATGAGCAGTTCTTC	CASSVSSGRYNEQFF
NA	TRBV15	TRBJ1-1	TRBD1	TGTGCCACCAGCAGAGATAGACGGACAGGGGGGACTGAAGCTTTCTTT	CATSRDRRTGGTEAFF
few	TRBV9	TRBJ1-1	NA	TGTGCCAGCAGCGTAGCTTCTGGGGGGACTGAAGCTTTCTTT	CASSVASGGTEAFF
NA	TRBV19	TRBJ1-1	NA	TGTGCCAGTAGTATAGAGCGGGGGGCTACTGAAGCTTTCTTT	CASSIERGATEAFF
NA	TRBV7-7	TRBJ2-5	TRBD2	TGTGCCAGCAGCCCCAGACTAGCGGGAGTAAGCGAGACCCAGTACTTC	CASSPRLAGVSETQYF
NA	TRBV12-5	TRBJ2-1	TRBD2	TGTGCTAGTGGTCTAGCGGGAGGGAGCTCCTACAATGAGCAGTTCTTC	CASGLAGGSSYNEQFF
NA	TRBV5-1	TRBJ2-4	TRBD2	TGCGCCAGCAGCTCAAATTTAGCGGGAGGGCATTCCAAAAACATTCAGTACTTC	CASSSNLAGGHSKNIQYF
NA	TRBV7-9	TRBJ1-1	NA	TGTGCCAGCGCGGAGGACCTCCTAATGAACACTGAAGCTTTCTTT	CASAEDLLMNTEAFF
NA	TRBV19	TRBJ1-2	NA	TGTGCCAGTATTGGACAGAGACGAGATAGTACTAACTATGGCTACACCTTC	CASIGQRRDSTNYGYTF
NA	TRBV5-1	TRBJ1-5	NA	TGCGCCAGCAGGCCGGGGTATAGCAATCAGCCCCAGCATTTT	CASRPGYSNQPQHF
NA	TRBV18	TRBJ2-7	TRBD1	TGTGCCAGCTCACCATCACAACTTACAGGGGCCCACGAGCAGTACTTC	CASSPSQLTGAHEQYF
NA	TRBV15	TRBJ1-4	NA	TGTGCCACCAGCAGAGGTAGGAGAAAGGATGAAAAACTGTTTTTT	CATSRGRRKDEKLFF
NA	TRBV5-6	TRBJ1-2	TRBD1	TGTGCCAGCAGAAGGACAGGGGCCCCGGTGGACTACACCTTC	CASRRTGAPVDYTF
NA	TRBV30	TRBJ2-1	NA	TGTGCCTGGAGTCCGGGACTGGACTACAATGAGCAGTTCTTC	CAWSPGLDYNEQFF
NA	TRBV29-1	TRBJ2-5	NA	TGCAGCGTTGTGTGGCAGCAAGAGACCCAGTACTTC	CSVVWQQETQYF
NA	TRBV6-5	TRBJ1-5	TRBD1	TGTGCCAACAGGACAGGGAAGTGGCAGCCCCAGCATTTT	CANRTGKWQPQHF
NA	TRBV28	TRBJ2-5	NA	TGTGCCAGCAGTTTAATGACAGGCCTCCAAGAGACCCAGTACTTC	CASSLMTGLQETQYF
NA	TRBV6-5	TRBJ2-7	TRBD2	TGTGCCAGCAGTGGGACTAGCGGAGCCTACGAGCAGTACTTC	CASSGTSGAYEQYF
NA	TRBV9	TRBJ2-7	NA	TGTGCCAGCAGCGGTGGAGGAACAGCATCCTACGAGCAGTACTTC	CASSGGGTASYEQYF
NA	TRBV9	TRBJ2-7	TRBD2	TGTGCCAGCAGCCCGACCGGGACTAGCGGACCCTATCGGGGCTACGAGCAGTACTTC	CASSPTGTSGPYRGYEQYF
NA	TRBV5-1	TRBJ2-7	NA	TGCGCCAGCAGCTTGGTAAGCGCGAGCTCCTACGAGCAGTACTTC	CASSLVSASSYEQYF
NA	TRBV28	TRBJ2-7	NA	TGTGCCAGCTCGTGGGGAGGCGGGACCTACGAGCAGTACTTC	CASSWGGGTYEQYF
NA	TRBV7-2	TRBJ1-2	NA	TGTGCCAGCAGCTCCGTACAGGGCTATGGCTACACCTTC	CASSSVQGYGYTF
NA	TRBV5-4	TRBJ2-7	TRBD2	TGTGCCACCAAATCAGGTAGCGGGAGCTATACCTACGAGCAGTACTTC	CATKSGSGSYTYEQYF
NA	TRBV27	TRBJ2-2	TRBD2	TGTGCCAGCAGTTTCTCTAGCGGGAGCTTCACCGGGGAGCTGTTTTTT	CASSFSSGSFTGELFF
NA	TRBV4-1	TRBJ2-7	TRBD2	TGCGCCAGCAGCCAAGATCCTAGCGGGAGCCCCTACACCTACGAGCAGTACTTC	CASSQDPSGSPYTYEQYF
NA	TRBV19	TRBJ2-2	TRBD2	TGTGCCAGTAGTGTGCTAGCGGGACCGAACACCGGGGAGCTGTTTTTT	CASSVLAGPNTGELFF
NA	TRBV6-1	TRBJ2-7	NA	TGTGCCAGCAGTGTCCTAGGGGTTGACGAGCAGTACTTC	CASSVLGVDEQYF
NA	TRBV29-1	TRBJ1-2	NA	TGCAGCGTTGAAGTGCGGAGGGGATTTGGCTATGGCTACACCTTC	CSVEVRRGFGYGYTF
NA	TRBV18	TRBJ1-5	TRBD1	TGTGCCAGCTCACGGGACAGCAATAATCAGCCCCAGCATTTT	CASSRDSNNQPQHF
NA	TRBV7-6	TRBJ2-1	TRBD2	TGTGCCAGCAGCTTCGGCTCCCTGGGGACTAGCACATACAATGAGCAGTTCTTC	CASSFGSLGTSTYNEQFF